The clone carrying this TCR beta chain appeared a single time. V lost 2 bases and J lost 3; bases outside the gene matches: 5. Germline V gives CDR1 SGHTS, CDR2 YDEGEE. CDR3 size: 15 residues. This sample was taken from a study of cytomegalovirus exposure and HLA in healthy donors. The PCR ran on 60 Vbeta and 13 Jbeta primers. Measured with immunoSEQ multiplex PCR; TCRdb has only the in-frame clones, and not every one. The data hold approximately 99,000 clones, with 70% to 80% observed a single time. The sequence derives from a male donor in good health and CMV-seropositive. The chain couples TRBV5-8 to TRBJ1-1; 9 bases agree with TRBD1. The specimen was PBMCs. The DNA for the CDR3 is TGTGCCAGCAGCTTACAGGGGGCATGGGACACTGAAGCTTTCTTT. The encoded protein is CASSLQGAWDTEAFF.